This TCR beta chain is drawn from a study of blood T cells in healthy people across ages. Study-wide findings and caveats: Fewer expanded clones and more diversity marked long-lived versus aged donors.

The V end was cut by 7 bases, the J end by 10 bases, with 19 bases between. Germline V gives CDR1 MNHNY, CDR2 SVGAGI (reference sequence). The CDR3 runs to 14 residues. On this clonotype itself: Its target is unknown.

It was with a sample-barcoded 5' primer and a J-beta primer mix that a second PCR of roughly 7 to 12 cycles was run. TCRdb called the 5' RACE reads again in MiXCR, with one record for every CDR3 protein. The data show some 1.8 million distinct CDR3 sequences, around 40% seen once. Whenever a sample was processed, at least 6.5 million PBMCs were isolated. The TCR was taken from a human donor in good health. The material sequenced was blood. The chain employs TRBV6-6 and TRBJ1-4; D is possibly TRBD1 (6 bases). For the CDR3, the DNA is TGTGCCAGCACCCGAACAGGGCAAACCTCAAAACTGTTTTTT. Protein product: CASTRTGQTSKLFF.